Listed below are T cell receptor beta chains from one sample, sequenced in a study of cytomegalovirus exposure and HLA in healthy donors. TCRdb's table, derived via immunoSEQ multiplex PCR, lists solely in-frame clones and lacks some. The sample yields roughly 130,000 clones, approximately 72% seen once. Sequencing input: PBMCs. The receptors come from a human donor in good health. CDR3s include the opening cysteine and the closing phenylalanine or tryptophan. A D gene is named only where the DNA matches it firmly. Not every row has a clone size; where given, it reads once, few, many or a size class.

D	size	V	J	DNA	CDR3
-	-	TRBV6-5	TRBJ2-1	TGTGCCAGCAGTTACGGGACAACTAGCGATGAGCAGTTCTTC	CASSYGTTSDEQFF
-	few	TRBV25-1	TRBJ2-1	TGTGCCAGCAGTGAATCTGAGGGATGGGCAATTCATGAGCAGTTCTTC	CASSESEGWAIHEQFF
TRBD2	-	TRBV11-3	TRBJ2-5	TGTGCCAGCAGCTTATCTCTAGCGGGGGGCCAAGAGACCCAGTACTTC	CASSLSLAGGQETQYF
TRBD1	-	TRBV18	TRBJ1-1	TGTGCCAGCTCACCGGACAGGGTGAACACTGAAGCTTTCTTT	CASSPDRVNTEAFF
-	-	TRBV6-1	TRBJ1-2	TGTGCCAGCAGTGACTGGGCGCGAGCTAACTATGGCTACACCTTC	CASSDWARANYGYTF
-	-	TRBV27	TRBJ1-5	TGTGCCAGGGGTGACGCGAGGAGAATCGTAGGGCCCCAGCATTTT	CARGDARRIVGPQHF
-	-	TRBV27	TRBJ1-1	TGTGCCAGCAGTTTGGGGGGGCACACTGAAGCTTTCTTT	CASSLGGHTEAFF
-	-	TRBV7-2	TRBJ2-7	TGTGCCAGCAGCTATACTAGTGGCGAGCAGTACTTC	CASSYTSGEQYF
TRBD1	-	TRBV29-1	TRBJ1-1	TGCAGCGCAACAGAACAGGGACAGCCTTCCATGAACACTGAAGCTTTCTTT	CSATEQGQPSMNTEAFF
-	-	TRBV6-4	TRBJ1-1	TGTGCCAGCAGTGAACAGGGCACCACTGAAGCTTTCTTT	CASSEQGTTEAFF
TRBD1	-	TRBV7-2	TRBJ2-3	TGTGCCAGCAGCGGGACAGGGGGCACAGATACGCAGTATTTT	CASSGTGGTDTQYF
-	-	TRBV5-6	TRBJ2-3	TGTGCCAGCAGCTCCTATCCCAGGCAGGCAGATACGCAGTATTTT	CASSSYPRQADTQYF